The TCR beta chain described here comes from a study of blood T cell repertoires in COVID-19. On the study more broadly: Whether acute or convalescent, the COVID-19 samples came from the United States, Italy and Spain.

Participant-given clinical history determined each cohort assignment. The study recruited exposed participants who had met a COVID-19 case within 2 weeks before entry. The CDR3 spans 18 residues. Germline V gene data show CDR1 as SGHAT and CDR2 as FQNNGV. V lost 6 bases and J lost 6; bases outside the gene matches: 19. TCRdb's table, derived via immunoSEQ multiplex PCR, lists solely in-frame clones and lacks some. The table has approximately 270,000 clones, approximately 90% seen once. This chain connects TRBV11-2 to TRBJ2-2; 7 bases fit TRBD2. The sequence was obtained from a man aged 40-50 years who had been exposed to COVID-19. The source material was PBMCs or T cells enriched from blood (not recorded which). The DNA for the CDR3 is TGTGCCAGCAGTTTTAGACTAGCCTCGGGAGGTGGAGCCGGGGAGCTGTTTTTT. It translates to CASSFRLASGGGAGELFF.